The 26 T cell receptor beta chains in this list originate from one sample, sequenced in a study of T-cell reconstitution after alpha-beta-depleted transplantation in children. During its preparation, the TCRbeta library received unique molecular identifiers. TCRdb analysed the PCR reads with MiXCR anew, one entry per CDR3 protein. The table records approximately 82,000 distinct CDR3 sequences, approximately 18% of them present only once. Sequencing used PBMCs, mostly from graft donor cells, obtained 360 days after TCRalphabeta/CD19-depleted stem cell transplant. The origin of the receptors is a male patient aged 2 to 9 who had a stem cell transplant for acute lymphoblastic leukemia, so the T cells may come from the graft donor.

The chain has TRBV20-1 and TRBJ2-3, with a tentative D call TRBD1 (5 bases). The germline V gene has CDR1 DFQATT and CDR2 SNEGSKA (reference sequence). Trimming took 1 base from V and 1 from J, leaving 9 bases between them. This CDR3 has 14 residues. The CDR3, as DNA: TGCAGTGCTAGAGTTCGCAGGGGCACAGATACGCAGTATTTT. Translation gives CSARVRRGTDTQYF.

The V gene is TRBV27, the J gene TRBJ2-7; D is perhaps TRBD1 (6 bases). Trimming left V 6 bases short and J 4 bases short, with 19 bases between. CDR3 length equals 15 residues. From germline, CDR1 is MNHEY and CDR2 SMNVEV (reference sequence). The CDR3 reads CASSLKQKQGYEQYF. In DNA form, the CDR3 reads TGTGCCAGCAGCCTGAAACAGAAACAGGGATACGAGCAGTACTTC.

This clonotype showed up just a few times. The chain has TRBV18 and TRBJ2-7; weak D call: TRBD2 (5 bases). The CDR3 length is 12 residues. CDR1 and CDR2 (germline): KGHSH, LQKENI. The ends were cut back, 2 bases at V and 7 bases at J, with 9 bases in the middle. In DNA form, the CDR3 reads TGTGCCAGCTCACCATCGGGGTGGGAGCAGTACTTC. Its translation: CASSPSGWEQYF.

V gene TRBV27 combines with J gene TRBJ2-3; TRBD2 aligns across 9 bases. This CDR3 region has 18 residues. The V segment lost 2 bases and the J segment 6 bases; nucleotides outside the gene matches: 15. Germline lookup yields CDR1 MNHEY and CDR2 SMNVEV (reference sequence). CDR3: CASSLRSGGGRVRDTQYF. The DNA for the CDR3 is TGTGCCAGCAGTTTACGATCTGGTGGCGGGAGGGTGAGGGATACGCAGTATTTT.

This CDR3 is CASRERIYNEQFF. The CDR3 DNA reads TGTGCCAGCAGGGAGCGAATTTACAATGAGCAGTTCTTC. The chain recombines TRBV12-3 or TRBV12-4 with TRBJ2-1; no definite D call. The V gene lost 6 bases and the J gene lost 4 bases, with 10 bases spanning the gap. The CDR3 runs 13 residues.

The chain is built from TRBV6-1 and TRBJ2-7; 9 bases match TRBD1. V lost 2 bases, J lost 4 bases, and 6 bases stayed unmatched. The CDR3 is 15 amino acids. CDR1 and CDR2 from the germline V gene are MNHNS and SASEGT. The CDR3 DNA sequence: TGTGCCAGCAGTGAATATGGGACAGGGAGGTACGAGCAGTACTTC. This codes for CASSEYGTGRYEQYF.

This clonotype was detected only a few times. V and J are TRBV4-1 and TRBJ1-5, with TRBD1 matching over 7 bases. V shed 5 bases and J 0 bases; nucleotides not matched to a gene: 7. Germline CDR1 reads MGHRA; CDR2 reads YSYEKL. The CDR3 has 16 residues. The CDR3 reads CASSGGQLYSNQPQHF. The CDR3 coding sequence is TGCGCCAGCAGCGGGGGACAGCTCTATAGCAATCAGCCCCAGCATTTT.

This clonotype was seen more than once but under ten times. This chain uses TRBV2 with TRBJ2-7; tentatively, D is TRBD2 (6 bases). The germline V gene encodes CDR1 SNHLY and CDR2 FYNNEI. V shed 8 bases and J shed 1 base, with 12 bases lying between them. This CDR3 is 13 amino acids long. The CDR3 nucleotides are TGTGCCAGCTGGCCGGGGGAGTCCTACGAGCAGTACTTC. Amino acids: CASWPGESYEQYF.

This chain uses TRBV4-1 with TRBJ2-1, with D perhaps TRBD2 (5 bases). The CDR3 sequence is 19 residues long. Deletions cut 1 base from V and 4 bases from J, with 23 bases between. The germline V gene has CDR1 MGHRA and CDR2 YSYEKL. The CDR3, as DNA: TGCGCCAGCAGCCAAGGGATGGCGGGTTCGTTCCTTGGTTACAATGAGCAGTTCTTC. This gives the protein CASSQGMAGSFLGYNEQFF.

This clonotype was counted between two and nine times. The chain employs TRBV20-1 and TRBJ2-1, with a possible D match to TRBD1 (6 bases). This CDR3 is built from 13 residues. V dropped 3 bases and J dropped 4 bases, with 10 bases sitting between them. CDR1 and CDR2 from the germline V gene are DFQATT and SNEGSKA (reference sequence). In nucleotides, the CDR3 is TGCAGTGCTAGGGGGGCGGTTTACAATGAGCAGTTCTTC. Translation gives CSARGAVYNEQFF.

This clonotype has only a few counts. This chain joins TRBV12-3 or TRBV12-4 and TRBJ2-4; a possible D gene is TRBD2 (5 bases). V shed 1 base and J shed 1 base, with 14 bases lying between them. The CDR3 covers 17 residues. CDR3 coding DNA: TGTGCCAGCAGTTTAGACTATGGACTGGGGGCCAAAAACATTCAGTACTTC. Protein: CASSLDYGLGAKNIQYF.

V is TRBV20-1 and J is TRBJ2-7; no firm D call. Trimming stripped 2 bases from V and 0 bases from J, with 8 bases between. The CDR3 covers 13 residues. Germline V gene lookup returns CDR1 DFQATT and CDR2 SNEGSKA (reference sequence). This CDR3 reads CSARKTYSYEQYF. CDR3 DNA sequence: TGCAGTGCTAGAAAGACATACTCCTACGAGCAGTACTTC.

V usage is TRBV12-3 or TRBV12-4 and J usage is TRBJ1-1; weak D call: TRBD1 (6 bases). Trimming removed 6 bases from V and 4 bases from J, with 24 bases in between. This CDR3 comprises 17 residues. CDR3 sequence: CASRRPTGNTAITEAFF. The CDR3 nucleotides read TGTGCCAGCAGACGACCAACAGGGAACACCGCGATCACTGAAGCTTTCTTT.

V and J are TRBV11-3 and TRBJ2-7; a weak D match, TRBD2 (5 bases). CDR3 size: 17 residues. The germline V gene has CDR1 SGHNT and CDR2 YENEEA. V was trimmed by 2 bases and J by 1 base, leaving 18 bases between them. CDR3 nucleotide sequence: TGTGCCAGCAGCTTAAATCCCTCCGGGAAAGGGTCCTACGAGCAGTACTTC. It translates to CASSLNPSGKGSYEQYF.

This clonotype came up many times. The genes are TRBV29-1 and TRBJ2-2, with 11 bases fitting TRBD2. Germline assignment: CDR1 SQVTM and CDR2 ANQGSEA. The ends lost 3 bases at V and 0 bases at J; junction bases unmatched: 6. CDR3 length: 17 amino acids. CDR3 region: CSVEVSGLAANTGELFF. The CDR3 bases are TGCAGCGTTGAGGTTTCGGGACTAGCGGCGAACACCGGGGAGCTGTTTTTT.

This clonotype turned up a few times. The chain links TRBV4-1 to TRBJ2-7; 8 bases are a match to TRBD2. CDR3 size: 14 residues. Germline loops: CDR1 MGHRA, CDR2 YSYEKL. Trimming removed 6 bases from V and 6 bases from J; junction bases left unmatched: 10. The CDR3 DNA reads as TGCGCCAGCAGTTCGCTAGCGGGTGGACTCGAGCAGTACTTC. It yields the protein CASSSLAGGLEQYF.

This clonotype has only a few counts. J is TRBJ2-1 and V is TRBV7-9, with TRBD2 matching over 8 bases. Germline V CDR1 and CDR2: SEHNR, FQNEAQ (reference sequence). The CDR3 is made up of 16 amino acids. The V segment lost 5 bases and the J segment 8 bases; nucleotides outside the gene matches: 14. CDR3 loop: CASSPLRASGLDEQFF. In DNA form, the CDR3 reads TGTGCCAGCAGCCCCCTTCGGGCTAGCGGGTTAGATGAGCAGTTCTTC.

This clonotype was picked up many times. The chain is built from TRBV4-1 and TRBJ1-2; D ambiguous. CDR3 length equals 15 residues. Germline V CDR1 and CDR2: MGHRA, YSYEKL. Between the trimmed V and J ends, which lost 0 bases and 1 base, there was a span of 9 bases. CDR3 in amino acids: CASSQDVGVNYGYTF. The CDR3 DNA reads as TGCGCCAGCAGCCAAGATGTCGGGGTTAACTATGGCTACACCTTC.

This clonotype occurred once. The CDR3 loop reads CASSKDLTQYF. For the CDR3, the DNA is TGTGCCAGTAGTAAAGATCTGACCCAGTACTTC. The chain carries TRBV19 and TRBJ2-5; D is ambiguous. The CDR3 runs 11 residues. CDR1 LNHDA and CDR2 SQIVND come from the germline V gene (reference sequence). V lost 4 bases to trimming and J lost 7 bases, with 7 bases between them.

This sequence joins TRBV5-1 and TRBJ2-3, with D perhaps matching TRBD1 or TRBD2 (6 bases each). Trimming cost V 4 bases and J 5 bases, with 14 bases left between them. This CDR3 is 14 amino acids long. Per germline, CDR1 SGHRS and CDR2 YFSETQ. The CDR3 region is CASSLVGGLDTQYF. The CDR3 bases are TGCGCCAGCAGCCTTGTCGGGGGCCTAGATACGCAGTATTTT. The entire variable domain, with the rest obtained from reference TRBV5-1 and TRBJ2-3, is as follows: KAGVTQTPRYLIKTRGQQVTLSCSPISGHRSVSWYQQTPGQGLQFLFEYFSETQRNKGNFPGRFSGRQFSNSRSEMNVSTLELGDSALYLCASSLVGGLDTQYFGPGTRLTVL.

The CDR3 bases are TGTGCCAGCAGCGGGGACAGGGAACAAGAGACCCAGTACTTC. Residues: CASSGDREQETQYF. J is TRBJ2-5 and V is TRBV11-3; 9 nucleotides agree with TRBD1. J gave up 2 bases and V 5 bases, and 3 bases lay outside the gene matches. This CDR3 is 14 amino acids long. Germline CDR1 reads SGHNT; CDR2 reads YENEEA. Variable domain in full (rest from reference TRBV11-3 and TRBJ2-5): EAGVVQSPRYKIIEKKQPVAFWCNPISGHNTLYWYLQNLGQGPELLIRYENEEAVDDSQLPKDRFSAERLKGVDSTLKIQPAELGDSAVYLCASSGDREQETQYFGPGTRLLVL.

The sample holds a few counts of this clonotype. The chain couples TRBV12-3 or TRBV12-4 to TRBJ2-1; no definite D call. V lost 2 bases and J lost 8, with 4 bases in between. This CDR3 is 11 amino acids long. The chain's CDR3 is CASSLTYEQFF. The CDR3 DNA reads as TGTGCCAGCAGTTTAACTTATGAGCAGTTCTTC.

This chain joins TRBV24-1 and TRBJ2-7, with D maybe TRBD1 (5 bases). Per the germline V gene, CDR1 is KGHDR and CDR2 is SFDVKD. This CDR3 contains 18 residues. Trimming took off 4 bases at V and 4 bases at J, with 25 bases between the two ends. The CDR3 sequence: CATSESPRQNGSLYEQYF. As DNA, the CDR3 is TGTGCCACCAGTGAGTCTCCCAGACAGAATGGTTCCCTATACGAGCAGTACTTC.

V gene TRBV5-1 combines with J gene TRBJ2-7; D is undetermined. Per germline, CDR1 SGHRS and CDR2 YFSETQ. This CDR3 has 13 residues. V lost 0 bases, J lost 2 bases, and 6 bases lay in between. The CDR3 DNA sequence: TGCGCCAGCAGCTTGGGATCAGCCTACGAGCAGTACTTC. Translation: CASSLGSAYEQYF.

The genes are TRBV6-5 and TRBJ2-1; D possibly uses TRBD1 or TRBD2 (5 bases each). From germline, CDR1 is MNHEY and CDR2 SVGAGI. Deletions cut 0 bases from V and 12 bases from J, with 12 bases between. The CDR3 totals 13 residues. This CDR3 reads CASSYSRGLVQFF. In nucleotides, the CDR3 is TGTGCCAGCAGTTACTCGAGGGGTCTTGTGCAGTTCTTC.

Note on this clonotype: One end of the junction does not line up with germline, which may come from a read error. The chain has TRBV2 and TRBJ2-1, with D hard to call. Germline V gene sequence: CDR1 SNHLY, CDR2 FYNNEI. The CDR3 length is 13 residues. This CDR3 is CACSEGFYNEQFF. The DNA for the CDR3 is TGTGCCTGCAGTGAAGGCTTCTACAATGAGCAGTTCTTC.